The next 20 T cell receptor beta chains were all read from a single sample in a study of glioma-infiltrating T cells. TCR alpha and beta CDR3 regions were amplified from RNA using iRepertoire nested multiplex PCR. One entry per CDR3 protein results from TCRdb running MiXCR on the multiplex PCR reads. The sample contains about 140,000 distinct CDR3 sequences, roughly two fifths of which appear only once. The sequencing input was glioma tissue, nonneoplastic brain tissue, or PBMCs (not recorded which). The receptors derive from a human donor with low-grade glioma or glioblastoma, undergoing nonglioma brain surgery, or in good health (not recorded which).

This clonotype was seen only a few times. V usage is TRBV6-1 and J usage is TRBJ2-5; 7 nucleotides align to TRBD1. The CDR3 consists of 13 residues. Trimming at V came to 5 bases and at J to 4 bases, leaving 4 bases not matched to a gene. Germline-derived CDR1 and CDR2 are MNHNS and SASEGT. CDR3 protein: CASSNDRAETQYF. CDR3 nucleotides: TGTGCCAGCAGTAATGACAGGGCAGAGACCCAGTACTTC.

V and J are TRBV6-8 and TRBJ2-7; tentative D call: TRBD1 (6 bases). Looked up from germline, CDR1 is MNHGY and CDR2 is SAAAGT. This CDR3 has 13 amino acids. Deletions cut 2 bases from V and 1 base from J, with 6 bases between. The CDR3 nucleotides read TGTGCCAGCAGTTACGGGACATCCTACGAGCAGTACTTC. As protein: CASSYGTSYEQYF.

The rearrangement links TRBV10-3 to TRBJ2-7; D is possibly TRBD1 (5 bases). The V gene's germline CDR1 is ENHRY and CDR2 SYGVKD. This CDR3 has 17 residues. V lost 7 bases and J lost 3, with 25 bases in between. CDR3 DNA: TGTGCCATCAACCCCCAGGTCCGTCAGGGCAAATTCTACGAGCAGTACTTC. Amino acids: CAINPQVRQGKFYEQYF.

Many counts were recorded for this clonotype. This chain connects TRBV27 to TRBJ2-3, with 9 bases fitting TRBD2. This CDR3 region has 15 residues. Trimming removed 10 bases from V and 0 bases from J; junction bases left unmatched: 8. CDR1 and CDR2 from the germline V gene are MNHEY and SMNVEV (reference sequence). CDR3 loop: CATTPRGGSTDTQYF. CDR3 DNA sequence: TGTGCCACCACTCCGCGGGGGGGAAGCACAGATACGCAGTATTTT.

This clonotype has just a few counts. Here the CDR3 DNA reads TGTGCCAGCAGCTTAGCGCACAGAGGTATAGATACGCAGTATTTT. This translates into CASSLAHRGIDTQYF. J is TRBJ2-3 and V is TRBV7-2; D gene uncertain. Trimming removed 0 bases from V and 5 bases from J, with 12 bases in between. Germline CDR1 and CDR2: SGHTA and FQGNSA. The CDR3 loop spans 15 amino acids.

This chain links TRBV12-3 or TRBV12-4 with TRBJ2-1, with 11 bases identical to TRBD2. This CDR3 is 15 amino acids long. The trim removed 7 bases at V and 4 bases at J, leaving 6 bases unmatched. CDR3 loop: CASTLLAGVYNEQFF. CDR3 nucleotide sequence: TGTGCCAGCACCTTACTAGCGGGAGTGTACAATGAGCAGTTCTTC.

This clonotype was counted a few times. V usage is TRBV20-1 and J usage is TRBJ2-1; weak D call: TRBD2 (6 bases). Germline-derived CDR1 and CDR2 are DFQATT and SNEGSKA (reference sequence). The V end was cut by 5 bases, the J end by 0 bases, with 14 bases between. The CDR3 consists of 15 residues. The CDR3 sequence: CSAASGPLSYNEQFF. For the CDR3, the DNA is TGCAGTGCTGCCAGCGGGCCCCTCTCCTACAATGAGCAGTTCTTC.

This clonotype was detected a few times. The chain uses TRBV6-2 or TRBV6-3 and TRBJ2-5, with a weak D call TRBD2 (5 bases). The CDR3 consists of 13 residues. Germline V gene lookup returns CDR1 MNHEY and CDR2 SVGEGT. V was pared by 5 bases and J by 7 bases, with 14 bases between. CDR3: CASSEFKRATQYF. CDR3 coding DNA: TGTGCCAGCAGTGAGTTTAAGAGGGCGACCCAGTACTTC.

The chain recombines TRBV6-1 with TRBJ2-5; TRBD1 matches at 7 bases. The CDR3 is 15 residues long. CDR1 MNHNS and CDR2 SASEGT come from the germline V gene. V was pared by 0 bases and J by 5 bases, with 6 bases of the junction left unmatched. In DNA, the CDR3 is TGTGCCAGCAGTGAAGCGCTAGGGGGCCGGGAGACCCAGTACTTC. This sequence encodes CASSEALGGRETQYF.

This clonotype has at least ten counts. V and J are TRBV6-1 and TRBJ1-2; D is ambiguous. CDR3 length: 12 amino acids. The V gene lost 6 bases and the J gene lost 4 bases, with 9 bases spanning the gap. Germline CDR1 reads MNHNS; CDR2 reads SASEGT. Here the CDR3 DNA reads TGTGCCAGCAGCCCGGATCGCTATGGCTACACCTTC. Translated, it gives CASSPDRYGYTF.

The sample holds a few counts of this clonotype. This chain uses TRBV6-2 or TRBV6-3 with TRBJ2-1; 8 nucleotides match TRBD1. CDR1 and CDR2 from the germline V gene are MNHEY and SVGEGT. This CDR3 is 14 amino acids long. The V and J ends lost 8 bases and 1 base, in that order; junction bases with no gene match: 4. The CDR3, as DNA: TGTGCCAGCCTTGGACAGGGATCCTACAATGAGCAGTTCTTC. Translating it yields CASLGQGSYNEQFF.

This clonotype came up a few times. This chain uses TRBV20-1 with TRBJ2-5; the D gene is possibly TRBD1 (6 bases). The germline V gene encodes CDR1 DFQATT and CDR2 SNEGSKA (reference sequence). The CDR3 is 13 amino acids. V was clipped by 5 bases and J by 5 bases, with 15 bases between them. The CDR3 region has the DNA TGCAGTGCTTACGTTACAGGGAGCGAGACCCAGTACTTC. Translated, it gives CSAYVTGSETQYF.

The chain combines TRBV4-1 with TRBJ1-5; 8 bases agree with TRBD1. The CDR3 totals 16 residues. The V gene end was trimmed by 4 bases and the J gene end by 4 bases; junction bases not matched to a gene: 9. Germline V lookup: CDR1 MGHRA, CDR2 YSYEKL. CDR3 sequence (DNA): TGCGCCAGCAGCCCCTCGCGGACAGGGCAGAATCAGCCCCAGCATTTT. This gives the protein CASSPSRTGQNQPQHF.

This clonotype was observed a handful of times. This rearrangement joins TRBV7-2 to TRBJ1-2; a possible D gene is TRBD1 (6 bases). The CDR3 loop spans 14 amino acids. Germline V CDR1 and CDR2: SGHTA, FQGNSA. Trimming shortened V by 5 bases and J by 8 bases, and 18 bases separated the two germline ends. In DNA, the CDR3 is TGTGCCAGCAGCCCGACACAGGGTGGGGAAGGCTACACCTTC. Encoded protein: CASSPTQGGEGYTF.

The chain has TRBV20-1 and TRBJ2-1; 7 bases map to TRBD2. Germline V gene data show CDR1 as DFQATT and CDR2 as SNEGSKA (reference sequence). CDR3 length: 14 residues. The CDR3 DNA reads TGCAGGACTGGGGGGGGGAGCTCCTACAATGAGCAGTTCTTC. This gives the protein CRTGGGSSYNEQFF.

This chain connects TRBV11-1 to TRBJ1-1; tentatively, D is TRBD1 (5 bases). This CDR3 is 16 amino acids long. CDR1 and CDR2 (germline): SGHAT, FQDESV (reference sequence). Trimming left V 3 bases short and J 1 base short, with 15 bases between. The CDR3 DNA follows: TGTGCCAGCAGCTTTTTTCAGGGATATACGAACACTGAAGCTTTCTTT. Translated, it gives CASSFFQGYTNTEAFF. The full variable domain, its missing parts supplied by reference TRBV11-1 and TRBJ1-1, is EAEVAQSPRYKITEKSQAVAFWCDPISGHATLYWYRQILGQGPELLVQFQDESVVDDSQLPKDRFSAERLKGVDSTLKIQPAELGDSAMYLCASSFFQGYTNTEAFFGQGTRLTVV.

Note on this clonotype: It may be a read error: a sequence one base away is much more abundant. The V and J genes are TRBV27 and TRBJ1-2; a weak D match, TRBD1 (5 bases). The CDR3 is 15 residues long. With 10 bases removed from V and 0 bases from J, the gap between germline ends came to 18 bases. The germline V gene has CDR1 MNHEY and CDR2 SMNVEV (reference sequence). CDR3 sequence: CATRVGPTTNYGYTF. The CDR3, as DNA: TGTGCCACCAGGGTTGGTCCGACTACTAACTATGGCTACACCTTC.

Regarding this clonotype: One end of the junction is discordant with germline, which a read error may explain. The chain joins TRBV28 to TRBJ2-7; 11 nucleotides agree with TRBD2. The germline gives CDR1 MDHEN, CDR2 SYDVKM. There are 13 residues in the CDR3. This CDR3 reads CASGTSGLYGQYF. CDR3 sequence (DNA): TGTGCCAGTGGGACTAGCGGCCTTTACGGGCAGTACTTC.

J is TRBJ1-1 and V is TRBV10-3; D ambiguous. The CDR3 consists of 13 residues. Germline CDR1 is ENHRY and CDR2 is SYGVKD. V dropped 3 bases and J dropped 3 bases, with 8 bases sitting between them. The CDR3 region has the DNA TGTGCCATCAGTGATGGAGGCTACACTGAAGCTTTCTTT. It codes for CAISDGGYTEAFF.

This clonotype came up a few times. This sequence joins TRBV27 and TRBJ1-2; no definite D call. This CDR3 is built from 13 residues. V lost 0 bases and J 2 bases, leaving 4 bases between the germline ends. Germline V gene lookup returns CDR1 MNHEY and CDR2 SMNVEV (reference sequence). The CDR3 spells CASSLSRNYGYTF. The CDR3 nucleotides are TGTGCCAGCAGTTTATCGAGGAACTATGGCTACACCTTC.